The sequence of this T cell receptor beta chain was determined in a study of immune characterization of retroperitoneal liposarcoma. TCRdb re-called the PCR reads through MiXCR, storing one row per CDR3 protein. Of about 10,000 distinct CDR3 sequences in the sample, 25% to 30% are singletons; the top ten hold around 9.3%. This CDR3 spans 14 amino acids. The sequencing input was tumor tissue. The chain has TRBV12-3 or TRBV12-4 and TRBJ2-4; the D gene is possibly TRBD2 (6 bases). The last part of the DNA fits TRBJ2-5 better; the J call may be wrong. This sequence originates from a female donor with retroperitoneal liposarcoma. CDR3 residues: CASSLVGGWETQYF. The CDR3 DNA sequence: TGTGCCAGCAGTTTAGTGGGAGGTTGGGAGACCCAGTACTTC.